These 24 T cell receptor beta chains came from one sample sequenced in a study of T cell repertoires in cytomegalovirus infection. From the reads, TCRdb called clonotypes with MiXCR, one entry per CDR3 protein. The table has more than 85,000 distinct CDR3 sequences, approximately 28% seen once; the top ten hold about 81%. These receptors' targets are unknown. The material sequenced was CD8+ T cells from cultured PBMCs, taken from culture after CMV antigen stimulation. The receptor source for this set is a human donor in good health (CMV status not recorded). Some clones in this sample may be carry-over from other donors' samples.

V is TRBV19 and J is TRBJ2-1; D is unresolved. From germline, CDR1 is LNHDA and CDR2 SQIVND (reference sequence). This CDR3 has 16 residues. V was clipped by 3 bases and J by 5 bases, with 17 bases between them. DNA of the CDR3: TGTGCCAGTAGTATTTTCGCAGCCCCGAACCACAATGAGCAGTTCTTC. Protein sequence: CASSIFAAPNHNEQFF.

This clonotype was picked up a small number of times. V and J are TRBV11-2 and TRBJ2-3; perhaps D is TRBD1 or TRBD2 (5 bases each). V was pared by 1 base and J by 1 base, with 6 bases between. This CDR3 has 14 amino acids. The germline gives CDR1 SGHAT, CDR2 FQNNGV. Written as DNA, the CDR3 is TGTGCCAGCAGCTTAGTGGGGGGCACAGATACGCAGTATTTT. Its translation is CASSLVGGTDTQYF.

The rearrangement links TRBV4-1 to TRBJ2-7; 9 bases are shared with TRBD2. The CDR3 has 14 residues. Per the germline V gene, CDR1 is MGHRA and CDR2 is YSYEKL. V trimming: 4 bases; J trimming: 3 bases; junction bases outside the gene matches: 4. This CDR3 reads CASSPETSGYEQYF. The CDR3 DNA sequence: TGCGCCAGCAGCCCAGAGACTAGCGGCTACGAGCAGTACTTC.

The genes are TRBV27 and TRBJ2-5; weak D call: TRBD2 (7 bases). Trimming removed 0 bases from V and 1 base from J, with 9 bases in between. Germline V lookup: CDR1 MNHEY, CDR2 SMNVEV (reference sequence). The CDR3 loop spans 15 amino acids. The CDR3 spells CASSLSAGAQETQYF. CDR3 DNA: TGTGCCAGCAGTTTATCTGCGGGGGCCCAAGAGACCCAGTACTTC.

The chain couples TRBV7-9 to TRBJ1-2, with 7 bases that match TRBD1. CDR1 is SEHNR, CDR2 FQNEAQ, per germline (reference sequence). The J segment lost 5 bases and the V segment lost 6 bases, leaving 6 bases of the junction unmatched. This CDR3 has 13 amino acids. CDR3 residues: CASRTGREYGYTF. In nucleotides, the CDR3 is TGTGCCAGCAGGACAGGGAGGGAGTATGGCTACACCTTC.

The J gene is TRBJ2-7, the V gene TRBV7-2; the D gene is possibly TRBD1 (6 bases). Trimming cost V 1 base and J 0 bases, with 16 bases left between them. The germline CDR1 and CDR2 sequences are SGHTA and FQGNSA. CDR3 size: 17 residues. CDR3 DNA sequence: TGTGCCAGCAGCTTAGAGCCCTCAGGGGCGGTCTCCTACGAGCAGTACTTC. Translated, it gives CASSLEPSGAVSYEQYF.

This chain uses TRBV14 with TRBJ2-7; the D gene is possibly TRBD2 (5 bases). This CDR3 contains 11 residues. Per the germline V gene, CDR1 is SGHDN and CDR2 is FVKESK. V shed 5 bases and J shed 6 bases, with 8 bases lying between them. The CDR3, as DNA: TGTGCCAGCAGCGTGGGAGTCGAGCAGTACTTC. It codes for CASSVGVEQYF.

The table lists this clonotype with many counts. This chain uses TRBV20-1 with TRBJ1-6; 7 bases line up with TRBD1. Germline V CDR1 and CDR2: DFQATT, SNEGSKA (reference sequence). The CDR3 is 16 residues long. J was trimmed by 3 bases and V by 2 bases; bases with no gene match: 7. CDR3 residues: CSARIKDRIYNSPLHF. In nucleotides, the CDR3 is TGCAGTGCTAGAATAAAGGACAGGATCTATAATTCACCCCTCCACTTT.

This clonotype was seen more than once but under ten times. The chain recombines TRBV7-8 with TRBJ2-3; TRBD2 matches 7 bases. The CDR3 sequence is 16 residues long. CDR1 is SGHVS and CDR2 is FQNEAQ in the germline V gene. V shed 1 base, J shed 0 bases, and the junction held 4 bases outside the gene matches. CDR3 loop: CASSLGLAASTDTQYF. The CDR3 DNA follows: TGTGCCAGCAGCTTAGGGCTAGCGGCTAGCACAGATACGCAGTATTTT.

This clonotype was observed a handful of times. This chain links TRBV2 with TRBJ1-2, with a possible D match to TRBD1 (5 bases). The CDR3 covers 13 residues. CDR1 is SNHLY and CDR2 is FYNNEI in the germline V gene. Deletions cut 11 bases from V and 4 bases from J, with 17 bases between. The CDR3 sequence is CALLVGAVYGYTF. The CDR3 bases are TGTGCCCTCTTAGTCGGGGCAGTCTATGGCTACACCTTC.

This clonotype occurred a few times. This chain connects TRBV19 to TRBJ1-1, with D possibly TRBD1 on 5 matching bases. Germline CDR1 reads LNHDA; CDR2 reads SQIVND (reference sequence). The length of the CDR3 is 13 residues. With 7 bases removed from V and 1 base from J, the gap between germline ends came to 10 bases. The CDR3 DNA follows: TGTGCCAGTAAGATTGGGGGGAACACTGAAGCTTTCTTT. Its translation is CASKIGGNTEAFF.

This chain connects TRBV9 to TRBJ2-3, with TRBD2 matching 9 bases. The CDR3 consists of 17 residues. V was pared by 3 bases and J by 4 bases, with 12 bases of the junction left unmatched. CDR1 and CDR2 (germline): SGDLS, YYNGEE. CDR3 amino acids: CASSDSSGTSLADTQYF. The CDR3 DNA sequence: TGTGCCAGCAGCGATAGTAGTGGGACTAGCTTGGCAGATACGCAGTATTTT.

A word on this clonotype: The junction departs from germline at one end; a sequencing error may be responsible. The chain links TRBV6-8 to TRBJ2-7; 11 bases agree with TRBD2. The CDR3 is 15 residues long. Germline CDR1 MNHGY, CDR2 SAAAGT. CDR3 residues: CASSYSGGAGYDQYF. In nucleotides, the CDR3 is TGTGCCAGCAGTTATAGCGGGGGGGCCGGGTACGATCAGTACTTC.

This clonotype was observed a few times. This chain connects TRBV9 to TRBJ2-1, with 7 bases matching TRBD1. Germline-derived CDR1 and CDR2 are SGDLS and YYNGEE. V shed 4 bases, J shed 7 bases, and the junction held 17 bases outside the gene matches. This CDR3 is built from 17 residues. CDR3 bases: TGTGCCAGCAGCATGTTTGGCTTTGAGGGGGCTGTAAATGAGCAGTTCTTC. Translating it yields CASSMFGFEGAVNEQFF.

The J gene is TRBJ2-5, the V gene TRBV7-8; possibly TRBD2 for D (6 bases). Trimming removed 4 bases from V and 5 bases from J, with 14 bases in between. CDR1 is SGHVS and CDR2 is FQNEAQ in the germline V gene. This CDR3 has 14 residues. Here the CDR3 reads CASSSEGFGETQYF. Here the CDR3 DNA reads TGTGCCAGCAGCTCGGAGGGGTTCGGGGAGACCCAGTACTTC.

This chain uses TRBV4-1 with TRBJ1-5; D might be TRBD1 (6 bases). CDR1 is MGHRA and CDR2 is YSYEKL in the germline V gene. V lost 1 base, J lost 4 bases, and 8 bases lay in between. The CDR3 sequence is 14 residues long. CDR3 amino acids: CASSQGGRNQPQHF. As DNA, the CDR3 is TGCGCCAGCAGCCAAGGGGGGCGAAATCAGCCCCAGCATTTT.

The J gene is TRBJ2-2, the V gene TRBV27; D call uncertain. The ends were cut back, 2 bases at V and 4 bases at J, with 5 bases in the middle. The CDR3 is made up of 13 amino acids. Germline lookup yields CDR1 MNHEY and CDR2 SMNVEV (reference sequence). Here the CDR3 reads CASSLSPTGELFF. The CDR3 DNA reads TGTGCCAGCAGTTTAAGCCCCACCGGGGAGCTGTTTTTT.

As to this clonotype: This sequence may be a read error, since a much larger clone differs from it by one base. This chain uses TRBV7-2 with TRBJ2-5, with a weak D call TRBD2 (6 bases). This CDR3 has 14 amino acids. The germline gives CDR1 SGHTA, CDR2 FQGNSA. V was cut by 6 bases and J by 5 bases, with 16 bases left in between. The chain's CDR3 is CASRSGTGGETQYF. In DNA form, the CDR3 reads TGTGCCAGCAGATCCGGGACTGGGGGGGAGACCCAGTACTTC.

This clonotype was seen many times. The chain recombines TRBV28 with TRBJ1-2; no reliable D call. The germline V and J ends were trimmed by 3 bases and 1 base, with 9 bases remaining between them. CDR1 MDHEN and CDR2 SYDVKM come from the germline V gene. The CDR3 consists of 14 residues. CDR3 in DNA: TGTGCCAGCAGTTTTTTTGGGGATAACTATGGCTACACCTTC. Translating gives CASSFFGDNYGYTF.

This clonotype was found a few times. V usage is TRBV5-1 and J usage is TRBJ1-2; 8 bases match TRBD1. With V trimmed by 4 bases and J by 1 base, 6 bases remained unmatched. CDR1 and CDR2 from the germline V gene are SGHRS and YFSETQ. This CDR3 is 15 amino acids long. CDR3 in DNA: TGCGCCAGCAGCGCTACAGGGGGTGATAACTATGGCTACACCTTC. The encoded protein is CASSATGGDNYGYTF. Complete variable domain (other parts from reference TRBV5-1 and TRBJ1-2): KAGVTQTPRYLIKTRGQQVTLSCSPISGHRSVSWYQQTPGQGLQFLFEYFSETQRNKGNFPGRFSGRQFSNSRSEMNVSTLELGDSALYLCASSATGGDNYGYTFGSGTRLTVV.

This clonotype was picked up many times. This rearrangement joins TRBV7-8 to TRBJ2-7; TRBD1 matches at 10 bases. Per germline, CDR1 SGHVS and CDR2 FQNEAQ. The CDR3 runs 15 residues. The ends lost 4 bases at V and 2 bases at J; junction bases unmatched: 5. The CDR3 nucleotides are TGTGCCAGCAGCTCCCGGGACAGGGGACCCTACGAGCAGTACTTC. Its translation is CASSSRDRGPYEQYF.

There are many counts of this clonotype. This sequence joins TRBV19 and TRBJ1-5; D might be TRBD1 (5 bases). Germline V gene sequence: CDR1 LNHDA, CDR2 SQIVND (reference sequence). V lost 2 bases, J lost 0 bases, and 8 bases lay in between. The CDR3 has 15 amino acids. The CDR3 bases are TGTGCCAGTAGTATAATGGGGGTTAGCAATCAGCCCCAGCATTTT. Residues: CASSIMGVSNQPQHF.

This clonotype appeared a few times. V is TRBV2 and J is TRBJ1-5; 7 bases map to TRBD1. CDR3 size: 15 residues. Germline V lookup: CDR1 SNHLY, CDR2 FYNNEI. Germline trimming cut 6 bases from V and 0 bases from J; bases unmatched to any gene: 5. CDR3 loop: CASSHGTDSNQPQHF. DNA for the CDR3: TGTGCCAGCAGCCATGGGACAGATAGCAATCAGCCCCAGCATTTT.

The chain is built from TRBV4-1 and TRBJ1-1; D perhaps matches TRBD1 (5 bases). The germline V gene has CDR1 MGHRA and CDR2 YSYEKL. The V and J ends lost 7 bases and 3 bases respectively, with 18 bases between them. This CDR3 spans 15 amino acids. The CDR3 here is CASTLMGQEDTEAFF. In nucleotides, the CDR3 is TGCGCCAGCACTCTTATGGGGCAGGAGGACACTGAAGCTTTCTTT.